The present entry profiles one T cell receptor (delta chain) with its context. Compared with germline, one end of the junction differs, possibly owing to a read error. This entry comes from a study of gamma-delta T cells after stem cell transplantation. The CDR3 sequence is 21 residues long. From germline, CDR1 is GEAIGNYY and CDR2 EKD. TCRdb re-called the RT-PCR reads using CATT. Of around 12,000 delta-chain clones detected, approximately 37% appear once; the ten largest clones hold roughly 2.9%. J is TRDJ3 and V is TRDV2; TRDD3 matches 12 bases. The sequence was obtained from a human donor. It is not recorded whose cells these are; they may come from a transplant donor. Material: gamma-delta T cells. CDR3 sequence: CACDPVLGDTQSSCDTRQMFF. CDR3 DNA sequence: TGTGCCTGTGATCCTGTACTGGGGGATACTCAGAGCTCCTGTGACACCCGACAGATGTTTTTC.